This TCR beta chain was captured by sequencing in a study of shared clonotypes between healthy human individuals. Under the authors' procedure: For the immunoSEQ data, sequences were junction-only without quality scores, so filtering differed. TCRdb keeps only in-frame clones here, not all; method: immunoSEQ multiplex PCR. V, J and clone size were drawn from that table, and D and trimming were deduced from the DNA. The table records nearly 2 million clones, about 95% of them present only once. Worth noting for this clone: Its antigen is currently unknown.

Study results and limitations: Non-shared clonotypes had lower generation probabilities than those shared by all four donors. Estimated clonotype richness was generally higher in naive than memory subsets. Only blood was sampled, and tissue TCR repertoires likely differ from blood ones.

The CDR3 covers 13 residues. Germline CDR1 reads SQVTM; CDR2 reads ANQGSEA. V was clipped by 6 bases and J by 5 bases; unmatched bases: 5. Positively selected for CCR7, the CD45RO-negative cells used as naive CD8 cells excluded terminally differentiated effector memory CD45RA+ cells. The chain employs TRBV29-1 and TRBJ2-7; 12 nucleotides match TRBD2. The receptor comes from a man in his late teens or twenties in good health. Source material: naive CD8+ T cells sorted from blood. CDR3 in amino acids: CSVILAGGHEQYF. The CDR3 DNA reads as TGCAGCGTCATACTAGCGGGAGGCCACGAGCAGTACTTC.